This T cell receptor beta chain came from a study of blood T cell repertoires in COVID-19. Study-level information: COVID-19 samples collected from the United States, Italy and Spain covered acute and convalescent phases.

Produced via immunoSEQ multiplex PCR; TCRdb's table is partial and in-frame only. The profile covers 200,000 to 300,000 clones, with about 80% appearing a single time and approximately 3.8% taken by the ten largest. The study drew participants aged about 18 to 95 years from some 23 US areas. In this sample, this clone turned up a few times. Input material: PBMCs or T cells enriched from blood (not recorded which). The origin of this receptor is a middle-aged woman who had been exposed to COVID-19.

CDR3 DNA: TGTGCCAGCAGTTACGGACAGAATAACTATGGCTACACCTTC. Translation gives CASSYGQNNYGYTF. The chain couples TRBV6-2 or TRBV6-3 to TRBJ1-2, with a tentative D call TRBD1 (6 bases). Deletions cut 2 bases from V and 1 base from J, with 8 bases between. This CDR3 is built from 14 residues. CDR1 MNHEY and CDR2 SVGEGT come from the germline V gene.